The 29 T cell receptor beta chains below come from one sample, sequenced in a study of T cells after yellow fever vaccination (dated by TCRdb to about 2019). The method was 5' RACE. Sequencing was carried out with an Illumina NovaSeq 6000. TCRdb reprocessing: public reads trimmed at Q25 with fastp, clones called with MiXCR, in-frame beta chains kept. For every CDR3 protein sequence, its rows merge into one entry that carries the most common genes and DNA. The table for this sample lists some 350,000 distinct CDR3 sequences; 4.1% of them were counted only once. The ten most abundant clones make up around 23% of the sample. The treatment or condition label for this specimen denotes: live attenuated yellow fever vaccine strain. Sample: PBMCs, taken 5 days after the yellow fever booster vaccination. These TCRs come from a man between 18 and 29 years old who received the YFV17D yellow fever vaccine.

The rearrangement uses TRBV7-3 and TRBJ2-3; D is unclear. Germline V gives CDR1 SGHTA, CDR2 FQGTGA. This CDR3 region has 12 residues. V lost 3 bases and J 4 bases, leaving 5 bases between the germline ends. The CDR3 loop reads CASSFVSDTQYF. CDR3 DNA: TGTGCCAGCAGCTTCGTATCAGATACGCAGTATTTT.

The rearrangement uses TRBV15 and TRBJ1-3; no reliable D call. The CDR3 extends over 14 amino acids. In germline, CDR1 is LNHNV, CDR2 YYDKDF (reference sequence). Trimming removed 1 base at V and 8 bases at J, with 12 bases between. The CDR3 DNA sequence: TGTGCCACCAGCAGAGGACGGGTTGGGGACACCATATATTTT. Residues: CATSRGRVGDTIYF.

This clonotype was counted a few times. This chain connects TRBV12-3 or TRBV12-4 to TRBJ2-1; D is undetermined. V was clipped by 6 bases and J by 7 bases, with 16 bases between them. The CDR3 has 14 amino acids. CDR3 protein: CASSPTVTTNEQFF. The CDR3 nucleotides are TGTGCCAGCAGCCCTACAGTAACTACAAATGAGCAGTTCTTC.

This rearrangement joins TRBV6-2 or TRBV6-3 to TRBJ2-3; no definite D call. Looked up from germline, CDR1 is MNHEY and CDR2 is SVGEGT. The CDR3 covers 10 residues. The ends were cut back, 8 bases at V and 4 bases at J, with 4 bases in the middle. Here the CDR3 DNA reads TGTGCCAGCTATTCAGATACGCAGTATTTT. Protein sequence: CASYSDTQYF.

At least ten counts were recorded for this clonotype. The CDR3: CASSLAQGYSPLHF. CDR3 coding DNA: TGTGCCAGCAGCTTAGCTCAGGGTTATTCACCCCTCCACTTT. The J gene is TRBJ1-6, the V gene TRBV7-9; D is perhaps TRBD1 (5 bases). Germline V gene data show CDR1 as SEHNR and CDR2 as FQNEAQ (reference sequence). V was pared by 0 bases and J by 8 bases, with 8 bases between. CDR3 length: 14 amino acids.

The V call is TRBV7-2, the J call TRBJ2-3; D perhaps matches TRBD2 (7 bases). Germline CDR1 is SGHTA and CDR2 is FQGNSA. This CDR3 is 15 amino acids long. V lost 4 bases, J lost 6 bases, and 17 bases lay in between. The CDR3 spells CASSSLGGRKDTQYF. The CDR3 coding sequence is TGTGCCAGCAGCTCTCTGGGGGGGCGCAAGGATACGCAGTATTTT.

This rearrangement joins TRBV19 to TRBJ2-1, with D maybe TRBD2 (6 bases). Germline V gene lookup returns CDR1 LNHDA and CDR2 SQIVND (reference sequence). Trimming pared 2 bases from V and 9 bases from J, leaving 17 bases between. CDR3 length: 15 residues. The CDR3 here is CASSIRWQPGGEQFF. The CDR3 DNA sequence: TGTGCCAGTAGTATACGATGGCAGCCCGGGGGTGAGCAGTTCTTC.

The gene calls are TRBV5-4 and TRBJ2-5; TRBD2 is a possible D gene (5 bases). Trimming pared 4 bases from V and 3 bases from J, leaving 13 bases between. Germline CDR1 and CDR2: SGHNT and YYREEE (reference sequence). This CDR3 is built from 14 residues. CDR3 DNA: TGTGCCAGCAGCAGCGGACCTTTAGAAGAGACCCAGTACTTC. Residues: CASSSGPLEETQYF.

This clonotype was seen repeatedly, ten times or more. V usage is TRBV12-3 or TRBV12-4 and J usage is TRBJ2-1; the D is unclear. This CDR3 is built from 15 residues. V was trimmed by 2 bases and J by 4 bases, leaving 12 bases between them. The CDR3 DNA sequence: TGTGCCAGCAGTTTACGGGCGGCCCAGTACAATGAGCAGTTCTTC. This encodes CASSLRAAQYNEQFF.

This clonotype was observed at least ten times. The CDR3 protein is CASSLYLDTQYF. For the CDR3, the DNA is TGTGCCAGCAGCTTATACTTAGATACGCAGTATTTT. The chain has TRBV7-2 and TRBJ2-3; D remains unclear. The V gene lost 2 bases and the J gene lost 5 bases, with 5 bases spanning the gap. In germline, CDR1 is SGHTA, CDR2 FQGNSA. CDR3 length equals 12 residues. The full variable domain, completed using reference TRBV7-2 and TRBJ2-3, is GAGVSQSPSNKVTEKGKDVELRCDPISGHTALYWYRQSLGQGLEFLIYFQGNSAPDKSGLPSDRFSAERTGGSVSTLTIQRTQQEDSAVYLCASSLYLDTQYFGPGTRLTVL.

This clonotype was seen at least ten times. The rearrangement links TRBV20-1 to TRBJ2-2, with D tentatively TRBD2 (6 bases). CDR1 is DFQATT and CDR2 is SNEGSKA in the germline V gene (reference sequence). With 6 bases removed from V and 1 base from J, the gap between germline ends came to 12 bases. The CDR3 has 14 amino acids. CDR3 protein: CSAAGTWNTGELFF. As DNA, the CDR3 is TGCAGTGCCGCCGGGACTTGGAACACCGGGGAGCTGTTTTTT.

This clonotype appeared a few times. This chain connects TRBV20-1 to TRBJ2-1; D call uncertain. CDR3 size: 13 residues. V lost 6 bases to trimming and J lost 5 bases, with 14 bases between them. The V gene's germline CDR1 is DFQATT and CDR2 SNEGSKA (reference sequence). In DNA form, the CDR3 reads TGCAGTGCCCGACACGGAACCAACAATGAGCAGTTCTTC. The encoded protein is CSARHGTNNEQFF.

This clonotype was counted only a few times. The V call is TRBV15, the J call TRBJ1-5, with D perhaps TRBD1 (5 bases). Trimming pared 0 bases from V and 8 bases from J, leaving 14 bases between. Germline CDR1 and CDR2: LNHNV and YYDKDF (reference sequence). The CDR3 has 15 amino acids. CDR3 in DNA: TGTGCCACCAGCAGAGAAGGGGCCGCGTGGGAGCCCCAGCATTTT. Its translation is CATSREGAAWEPQHF.

In its sample, this clonotype was seen a few times. The chain employs TRBV4-3 and TRBJ1-2; 9 bases are a match to TRBD1. The CDR3 is made up of 15 amino acids. Germline V gives CDR1 LGHNA, CDR2 YSLEER. J gave up 8 bases and V 5 bases, and 12 bases lay outside the gene matches. The CDR3, as DNA: TGCGCCAGCAGCTACACCGGGACAGGGTCAAGAGGCTACACCTTC. This translates into CASSYTGTGSRGYTF.

This clonotype has a count of ten or more. The chain uses TRBV18 and TRBJ2-5, with 7 bases lining up with TRBD1. CDR1 is KGHSH, CDR2 LQKENI, per germline. The CDR3 sequence is 14 residues long. The ends lost 5 bases at V and 3 bases at J; junction bases unmatched: 6. CDR3 DNA sequence: TGTGCCAGCTCATCCAGGGGGAACAAAGAGACCCAGTACTTC. Translated: CASSSRGNKETQYF.

This clonotype was detected a few times. A junction end diverges from the germline sequence, so it may reflect a read error. The chain joins TRBV6-5 to TRBJ1-2; D remains unclear. The CDR3 covers 13 residues. The germline V gene encodes CDR1 MNHEY and CDR2 SVGAGI. The DNA of the CDR3 is TGTGCCAGCAGCCCCACCCAAGCCCGGCACTCTATCTTC. This encodes CASSPTQARHSIF.

V usage is TRBV7-8 and J usage is TRBJ2-3; D may correspond to TRBD1 or TRBD2 (6 bases each). The CDR3 has 16 residues. Per the germline V gene, CDR1 is SGHVS and CDR2 is FQNEAQ. V lost 7 bases and J 0 bases, leaving 17 bases between the germline ends. The CDR3 sequence: CASTRGGLASTDTQYF. The CDR3 DNA sequence: TGTGCCAGCACCAGGGGAGGTCTAGCGAGCACAGATACGCAGTATTTT.

The J gene is TRBJ1-1, the V gene TRBV18; D unresolved. The CDR3 is made up of 13 amino acids. Germline V gene data show CDR1 as KGHSH and CDR2 as LQKENI. The V end lost 5 bases, the J end lost 1 base, and 8 bases lay between the germline ends. CDR3 in DNA: TGTGCCAGCTCATTCGGGAAGAACACTGAAGCTTTCTTT. Translating gives CASSFGKNTEAFF.

This clonotype appeared a few times. The V and J genes are TRBV4-1 and TRBJ2-7, with 7 bases identical to TRBD1. The junction had 13 bases not matched to a gene; V was cut back by 4 bases and J by 7 bases. This CDR3 contains 15 residues. Germline assignment: CDR1 MGHRA and CDR2 YSYEKL. The chain's CDR3 is CASSLYRDSESEQYF. Written as DNA, the CDR3 is TGCGCCAGCAGCCTCTACCGGGACAGCGAGAGTGAGCAGTACTTC.

V gene TRBV2 combines with J gene TRBJ1-6, with D possibly matching TRBD1 (6 bases). There are 15 residues in the CDR3. Between the trimmed V and J ends, which lost 4 bases and 11 bases, there was a span of 18 bases. Germline V gene lookup returns CDR1 SNHLY and CDR2 FYNNEI. CDR3 nucleotide sequence: TGTGCCAGCAGTGGGGAGGGGGGGGCCCCTCCACCCCTCCACTTT. Translation gives CASSGEGGAPPPLHF.

This clonotype was observed a handful of times. The genes are TRBV15 and TRBJ1-2, with a possible D match to TRBD1 (5 bases). V lost 0 bases to trimming and J lost 3 bases, with 11 bases between them. Germline lookup yields CDR1 LNHNV and CDR2 YYDKDF (reference sequence). This CDR3 is 15 amino acids long. The CDR3 nucleotides read TGTGCCACCAGCAGAGATCGGGGCGATCACTATGGCTACACCTTC. Translated, it gives CATSRDRGDHYGYTF.

At least ten counts were recorded for this clonotype. This rearrangement joins TRBV7-9 to TRBJ2-1; TRBD2 aligns across 10 bases. The length of the CDR3 is 19 residues. The V segment lost 2 bases and the J segment 1 base; nucleotides outside the gene matches: 11. CDR1 is SEHNR and CDR2 is FQNEAQ in the germline V gene (reference sequence). CDR3 nucleotide sequence: TGTGCCAGCAGCTTAAGGGTCCAGCGGGGGGGCCGATCCTACAATGAGCAGTTCTTC. Its protein is CASSLRVQRGGRSYNEQFF.

This clonotype was detected a few times. V is TRBV20-1 and J is TRBJ1-1; D is perhaps TRBD1 (6 bases). V lost 6 bases, J lost 5 bases, and 13 bases lay in between. The CDR3 is 12 residues long. Germline V gene lookup returns CDR1 DFQATT and CDR2 SNEGSKA (reference sequence). The CDR3 sequence: CSALGGGTEAFF. The CDR3 DNA sequence: TGCAGTGCCCTTGGAGGGGGAACTGAAGCTTTCTTT.

In this sample, this clonotype turned up a few times. The chain links TRBV11-2 to TRBJ1-6; D is uncertain. The CDR3 extends over 15 amino acids. Trimming pared 5 bases from V and 7 bases from J, leaving 15 bases between. The germline V gene has CDR1 SGHAT and CDR2 FQNNGV. CDR3 sequence reads: CASSLPSAGNSPLHF. CDR3 nucleotides: TGTGCCAGCAGCCTCCCCAGCGCGGGGAATTCACCCCTCCACTTT.

This clonotype was counted a few times. V is TRBV7-9 and J is TRBJ2-1, with 15 bases aligning to TRBD2. This CDR3 is 15 amino acids long. J was trimmed by 8 bases and V by 4 bases; bases with no gene match: 3. CDR1 is SEHNR, CDR2 FQNEAQ, per germline (reference sequence). In DNA form, the CDR3 reads TGTGCCAGCAGCTCGGGACTAGCGGGGGGTTATGAGCAGTTCTTC. This codes for CASSSGLAGGYEQFF. The full variable domain, rest sourced from reference TRBV7-9 and TRBJ2-1, is DTGVSQNPRHKITKRGQNVTFRCDPISEHNRLYWYRQTLGQGPEFLTYFQNEAQLEKSRLLSDRFSAERPKGSFSTLEIQRTEQGDSAMYLCASSSGLAGGYEQFFGPGTRLTVL.

In its sample, this clonotype was seen a few times. The chain couples TRBV6-2 or TRBV6-3 to TRBJ2-7, with D possibly TRBD1 on 6 matching bases. Germline CDR1 is MNHEY and CDR2 is SVGEGT. The CDR3 consists of 14 residues. The V gene lost 5 bases and the J gene lost 5 bases, with 16 bases spanning the gap. CDR3 in amino acids: CASSDRTAKDEQYF. The CDR3 DNA sequence: TGTGCCAGCAGTGACCGGACAGCCAAGGACGAGCAGTACTTC.

This clonotype was detected a few times. The chain's CDR3 is CASSYYPTNEKLFF. CDR3 sequence (DNA): TGTGCCAGCAGTTACTACCCGACTAATGAAAAACTGTTTTTT. This chain connects TRBV6-5 to TRBJ1-4; the D is unclear. This CDR3 is 14 amino acids long. V gave up 1 base and J gave up 2 bases, with 5 bases separating them. Germline assignment: CDR1 MNHEY and CDR2 SVGAGI.

This clonotype has just a few counts. The chain is built from TRBV5-1 and TRBJ1-2; weak D call: TRBD1 (5 bases). This CDR3 is 15 amino acids long. The germline CDR1 and CDR2 sequences are SGHRS and YFSETQ. Trimming took off 3 bases at V and 6 bases at J, with 18 bases between the two ends. The DNA of the CDR3 is TGCGCCAGCAGCTCGGGACGCGCGTCCGTGGATGGCTACACCTTC. Encoded protein: CASSSGRASVDGYTF.

This clonotype was counted ten times or more. The genes are TRBV5-4 and TRBJ2-2; the D is unclear. CDR1 is SGHNT and CDR2 is YYREEE in the germline V gene (reference sequence). The CDR3 length is 13 residues. V was shortened by 0 bases and J by 5 bases, with 5 bases between the two germline ends. CDR3 coding DNA: TGTGCCAGCAGCTTGGGTCAAACCGGGGAGCTGTTTTTT. Translating it yields CASSLGQTGELFF.